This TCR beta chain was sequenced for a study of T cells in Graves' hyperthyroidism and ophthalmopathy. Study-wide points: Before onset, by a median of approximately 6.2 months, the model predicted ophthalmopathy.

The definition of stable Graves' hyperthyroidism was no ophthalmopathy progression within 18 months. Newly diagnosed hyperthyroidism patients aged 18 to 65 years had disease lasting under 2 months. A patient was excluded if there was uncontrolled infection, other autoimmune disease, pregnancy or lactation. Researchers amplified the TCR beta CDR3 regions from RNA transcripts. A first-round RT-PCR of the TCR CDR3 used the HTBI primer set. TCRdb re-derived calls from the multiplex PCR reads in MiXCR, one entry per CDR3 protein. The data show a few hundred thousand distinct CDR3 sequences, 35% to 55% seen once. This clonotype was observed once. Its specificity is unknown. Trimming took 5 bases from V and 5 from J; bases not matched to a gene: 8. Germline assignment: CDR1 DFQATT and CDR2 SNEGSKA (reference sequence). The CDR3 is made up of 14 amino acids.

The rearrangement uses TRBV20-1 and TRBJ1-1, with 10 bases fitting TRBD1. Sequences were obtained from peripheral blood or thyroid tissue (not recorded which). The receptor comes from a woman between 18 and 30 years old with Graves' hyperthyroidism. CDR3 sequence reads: CSAHRQGAVTEAFF. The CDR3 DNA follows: TGCAGTGCTCATCGACAGGGGGCGGTTACTGAAGCTTTCTTT.